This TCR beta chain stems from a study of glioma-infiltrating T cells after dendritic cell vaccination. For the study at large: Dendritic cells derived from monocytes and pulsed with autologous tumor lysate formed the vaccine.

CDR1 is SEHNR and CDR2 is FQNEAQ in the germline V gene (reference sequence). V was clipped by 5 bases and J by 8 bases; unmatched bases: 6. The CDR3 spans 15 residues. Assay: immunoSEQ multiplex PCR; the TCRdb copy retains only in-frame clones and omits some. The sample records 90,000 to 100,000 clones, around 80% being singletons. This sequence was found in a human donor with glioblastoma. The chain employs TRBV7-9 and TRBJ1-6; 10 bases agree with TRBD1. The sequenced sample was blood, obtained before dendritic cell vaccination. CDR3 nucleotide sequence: TGTGCCAGCAGCATGGACAGGGGGAACCATTCACCCCTCCACTTT. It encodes CASSMDRGNHSPLHF.